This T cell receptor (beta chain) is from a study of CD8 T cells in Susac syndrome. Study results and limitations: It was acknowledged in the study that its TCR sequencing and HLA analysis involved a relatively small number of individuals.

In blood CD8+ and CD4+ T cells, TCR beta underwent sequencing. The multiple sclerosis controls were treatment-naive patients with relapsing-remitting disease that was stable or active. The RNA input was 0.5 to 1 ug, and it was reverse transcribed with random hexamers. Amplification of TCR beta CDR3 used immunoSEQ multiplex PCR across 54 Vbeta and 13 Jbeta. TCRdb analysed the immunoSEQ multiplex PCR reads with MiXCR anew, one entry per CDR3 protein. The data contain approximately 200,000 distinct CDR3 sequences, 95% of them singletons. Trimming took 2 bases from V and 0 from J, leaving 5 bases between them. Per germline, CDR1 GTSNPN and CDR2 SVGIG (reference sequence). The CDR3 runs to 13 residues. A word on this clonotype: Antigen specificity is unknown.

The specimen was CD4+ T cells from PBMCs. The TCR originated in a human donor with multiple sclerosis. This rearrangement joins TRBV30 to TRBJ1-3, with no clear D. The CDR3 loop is CAWSYFSGNTIYF. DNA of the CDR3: TGTGCCTGGAGTTACTTCTCTGGAAACACCATATATTTT.